Presented here are 5 T cell receptor beta chains from one specimen sequenced in a study of post-analysis software for immune sequencing data. Regarding the study as a whole: TRBV5-6, TRBV5-1 and TRBV20-1 belonged to a set of a handful of TRBV segments that were more frequent in patients than controls.

Their antigen targets remain unknown. Prepared libraries of TCR beta cDNA carried unique molecular identifiers. TCRdb re-called the PCR reads through MiXCR, storing one row per CDR3 protein. The top ten clones hold under 5% of a sample with just over 250,000 distinct CDR3 sequences, 30% to 45% of them seen once. Sequenced material: blood. These receptors originate from a girl aged 5-17 years with multiple sclerosis.

This clonotype came up a few times. The chain joins TRBV12-3 or TRBV12-4 to TRBJ1-1, with D possibly being TRBD1 (5 bases). CDR3 size: 15 residues. Trimming took off 5 bases at V and 5 bases at J, with 18 bases between the two ends. The CDR3 loop is CASSPPAGEGTEAFF. CDR3 DNA sequence: TGTGCCAGCAGTCCCCCGGCGGGCGAGGGGACTGAAGCTTTCTTT.

Concerning this clonotype: The junction differs from germline at one of its ends, possibly a read error. V gene TRBV4-1 combines with J gene TRBJ1-6, with unresolved D. This CDR3 spans 16 amino acids. Germline V gene lookup returns CDR1 MGHRA and CDR2 YSYEKL. The CDR3 DNA is TGCGCCAGCAGCCAAGATCCAGGCCGGAAATATTCACCCCCCCACTTT. Its translation is CASSQDPGRKYSPPHF.

The chain couples TRBV13 to TRBJ2-7; unclear D gene. Germline assignment: CDR1 PRHDT and CDR2 FYEKMQ (reference sequence). V gave up 5 bases and J gave up 6 bases, with 11 bases separating them. The CDR3 runs 12 residues. CDR3 loop: CASSTSSGEQYF. CDR3 nucleotides: TGTGCCAGCAGCACGAGTTCGGGCGAGCAGTACTTC. The full variable domain, in which reference TRBV13 and TRBJ2-7 provide the parts outside the CDR3, is AAGVIQSPRHLIKEKRETATLKCYPIPRHDTVYWYQQGPGQDPQFLISFYEKMQSDKGSIPDRFSAQQFSDYHSELNMSSLELGDSALYFCASSTSSGEQYFGPGTRLTVT.

This clonotype was seen repeatedly, ten times or more. The V gene is TRBV29-1, the J gene TRBJ2-2, with 10 nucleotides matching TRBD1. From germline, CDR1 is SQVTM and CDR2 ANQGSEA. This CDR3 contains 14 residues. Trimming took 2 bases from V and 5 from J; bases not matched to a gene: 2. The DNA of the CDR3 is TGCAGCGTTGAACGGACAGGGGGAACCGGGGAGCTGTTTTTT. This codes for CSVERTGGTGELFF.

Only a few counts were recorded for this clonotype. The chain combines TRBV7-9 with TRBJ2-5; 12 nucleotides line up with TRBD2. Germline V gives CDR1 SEHNR, CDR2 FQNEAQ (reference sequence). The V segment lost 3 bases and the J segment 11 bases; nucleotides outside the gene matches: 10. This CDR3 has 15 amino acids. In DNA form, the CDR3 reads TGTGCCAGCAGCTTCCGGACTAGCGGGAAGGATGAGCAGTACTTC. It translates to CASSFRTSGKDEQYF.